This TCR beta chain was observed in a study of radiation and T cells in renal cell carcinoma. Findings and caveats of the study: In blood, top tumor clones expanded by 2 weeks, shrinking by 4.

Points on this clone: The antigen is undetermined.

The CDR3 has 15 residues. V was trimmed by 4 bases and J by 5 bases, leaving 19 bases between them. Germline-derived CDR1 and CDR2 are SGHNT and YYREEE (reference sequence). Assay used: immunoSEQ multiplex PCR; TCRdb lists only in-frame clones, some missing. The data contain fewer than 85,000 clones, 80% to 90% of them singletons. Time point defined: blood 4 weeks post-SBRT, at nephrectomy. The treatment here: 15 Gy SBRT to primary tumor, nephrectomy 4 weeks later. The patient's renal cell carcinoma had clear cell pathology. This clonotype originated in a woman in her 70s with renal cell carcinoma. V is TRBV5-4 and J is TRBJ2-7, with D possibly being TRBD1 (5 bases). The sequencing used blood, collected from a patient whose treatment included radiotherapy and nephrectomy. The CDR3 here is CASSPITQGNDEQYF. In DNA, the CDR3 is TGTGCCAGCAGCCCGATCACTCAGGGTAACGACGAGCAGTACTTC.